The clone carrying this T cell receptor beta chain was seen a few times. Its antigen is undetermined. The time point: persistent/refractory GD, antithyroid drugs over 5 years with positive TRAb. The TCR library was made from RNA that had been extracted from PBMCs in TRIzol. The data originate from a study of regulatory T cells in long-lasting Graves disease. Study outcomes and limitations: Accuracy may have been reduced by the small sample size.

The germline V gene has CDR1 MNHEY and CDR2 SVGAGI. J was trimmed by 9 bases and V by 0 bases; bases with no gene match: 20. The CDR3 consists of 19 residues. For TCR beta, libraries came from iRepertoire HTBI primers and Arm-PCR of CDR3 regions. TCRdb reprocessed the multiplex PCR reads with MiXCR, giving one entry per CDR3 protein. This table holds about 470,000 distinct CDR3 sequences, less than 25% found once. The starting material was peripheral blood mononuclear cells (PBMCs), obtained when the disease was refractory, from a patient treated with antithyroid drugs. The receptor was derived from a female donor with Graves disease. This rearrangement joins TRBV6-5 to TRBJ2-1; 7 bases align to TRBD2. CDR3 sequence reads: CASSYSTFPGEGDRVEQFF. The CDR3 nucleotides read TGTGCCAGCAGTTACTCGACTTTCCCGGGGGAGGGTGATCGGGTTGAGCAGTTCTTC.